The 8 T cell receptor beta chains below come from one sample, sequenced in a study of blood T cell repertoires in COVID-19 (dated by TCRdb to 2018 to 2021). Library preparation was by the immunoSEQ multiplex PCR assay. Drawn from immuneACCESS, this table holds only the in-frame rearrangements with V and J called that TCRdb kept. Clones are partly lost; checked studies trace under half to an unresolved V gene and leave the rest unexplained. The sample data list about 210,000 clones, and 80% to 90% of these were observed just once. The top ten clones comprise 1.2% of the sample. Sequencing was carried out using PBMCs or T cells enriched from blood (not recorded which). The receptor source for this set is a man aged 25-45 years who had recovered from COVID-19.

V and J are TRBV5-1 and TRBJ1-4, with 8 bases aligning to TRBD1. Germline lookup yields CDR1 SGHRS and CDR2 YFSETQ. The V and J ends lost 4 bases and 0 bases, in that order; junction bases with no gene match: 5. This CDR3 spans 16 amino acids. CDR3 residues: CASSPGQGATNEKLFF. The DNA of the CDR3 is TGCGCCAGCAGCCCAGGACAGGGCGCAACTAATGAAAAACTGTTTTTT.

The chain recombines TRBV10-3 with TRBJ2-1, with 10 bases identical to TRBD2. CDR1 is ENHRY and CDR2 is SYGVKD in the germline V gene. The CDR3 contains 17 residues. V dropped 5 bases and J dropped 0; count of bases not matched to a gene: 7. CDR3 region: CAISSGRAPNSYNEQFF. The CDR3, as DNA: TGTGCCATCAGTAGCGGGAGGGCCCCGAACTCCTACAATGAGCAGTTCTTC.

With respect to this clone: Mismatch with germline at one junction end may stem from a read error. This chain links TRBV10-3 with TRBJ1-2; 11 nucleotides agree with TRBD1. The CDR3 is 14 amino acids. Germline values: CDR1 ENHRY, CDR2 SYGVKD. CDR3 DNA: TGTGCCATCAGTGAGTCCCAGGACAGGGGGCAGAGGGCCTTC. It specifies CAISESQDRGQRAF.

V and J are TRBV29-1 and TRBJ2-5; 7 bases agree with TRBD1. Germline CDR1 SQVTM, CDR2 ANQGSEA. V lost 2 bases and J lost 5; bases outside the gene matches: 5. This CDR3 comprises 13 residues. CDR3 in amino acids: CSVEIGGGETQYF. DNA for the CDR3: TGCAGCGTTGAAATAGGGGGCGGGGAGACCCAGTACTTC.

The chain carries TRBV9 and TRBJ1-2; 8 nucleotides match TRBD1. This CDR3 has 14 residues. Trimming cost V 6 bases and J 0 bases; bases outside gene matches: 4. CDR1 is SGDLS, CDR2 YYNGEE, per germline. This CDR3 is CASTGQGANYGYTF. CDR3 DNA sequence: TGTGCCAGCACCGGACAGGGAGCTAACTATGGCTACACCTTC.

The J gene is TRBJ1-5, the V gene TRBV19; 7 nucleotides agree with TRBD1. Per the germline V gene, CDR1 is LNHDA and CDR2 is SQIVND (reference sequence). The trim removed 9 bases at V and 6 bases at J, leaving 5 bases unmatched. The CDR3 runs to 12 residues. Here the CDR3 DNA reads TGTGCCAGAGCAGGGGGAGGTCAGCCCCAGCATTTT. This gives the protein CARAGGGQPQHF. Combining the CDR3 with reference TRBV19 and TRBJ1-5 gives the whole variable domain DGGITQSPKYLFRKEGQNVTLSCEQNLNHDAMYWYRQDPGQGLRLIYYSQIVNDFQKGDIAEGYSVSREKKESFPLTVTSAQKNPTAFYLCARAGGGQPQHFGDGTRLSIL.

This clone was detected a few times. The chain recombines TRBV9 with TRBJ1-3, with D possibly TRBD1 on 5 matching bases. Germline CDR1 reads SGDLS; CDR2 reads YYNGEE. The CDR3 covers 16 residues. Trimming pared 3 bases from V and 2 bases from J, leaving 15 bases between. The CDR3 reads CASSGEGREPGNTIYF. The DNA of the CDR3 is TGTGCCAGCAGCGGGGAGGGGAGGGAACCTGGAAACACCATATATTTT.

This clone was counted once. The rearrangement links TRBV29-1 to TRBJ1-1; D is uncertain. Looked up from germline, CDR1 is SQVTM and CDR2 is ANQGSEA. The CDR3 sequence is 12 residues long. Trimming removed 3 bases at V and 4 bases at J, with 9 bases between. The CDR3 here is CSVDREPTEAFF. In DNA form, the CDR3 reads TGCAGCGTTGATCGGGAACCCACTGAAGCTTTCTTT. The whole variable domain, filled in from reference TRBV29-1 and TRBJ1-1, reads SAVISQKPSRDICQRGTSLTIQCQVDSQVTMMFWYRQQPGQSLTLIATANQGSEATYESGFVIDKFPISRPNLTFSTLTVSNMSPEDSSIYLCSVDREPTEAFFGQGTRLTVV.